These T cell receptor beta chains were read from a single sample in a study of blood T cell repertoires in COVID-19. The protocol was immunoSEQ multiplex PCR, while the TCRdb copy is restricted to in-frame clones and leaves out a portion. The sample lists more than 200,000 clones, approximately 90% occurring once. The specimen sequenced was PBMCs or T cells enriched from blood (not recorded which). The receptors stem from a man aged 35-49 years who had recovered from COVID-19. Both conserved end residues are part of each CDR3. The D gene is left open where the match is weak. The listing skips clone size in some rows; elsewhere it reads once, few, many or a size class.

d_call clone_size j_call v_call cdr3_nt cdr3_aa
NA NA TRBJ1-5 TRBV19 TGTGCCAGTAGCCCCGATTCTATGCGAGATAACCAGCATTTT CASSPDSMRDNQHF
NA NA TRBJ2-3 TRBV5-1 TGCGCCAGCAGCTGGGCGGGGTCAGGCACAGATACGCAGTATTTT CASSWAGSGTDTQYF
NA NA TRBJ1-3 TRBV7-2 TGTGCCAGCAGCTGGGACAACTCTGGAAACACCATATATTTT CASSWDNSGNTIYF
NA NA TRBJ1-5 TRBV5-1 TGCGCCAGCAGCGTCGGAGAATCGGGGTCTCAGCCCCAGCATTTT CASSVGESGSQPQHF
NA NA TRBJ2-7 TRBV25-1 TGTGCCAGCAGTGAAGGATTTGGGCAGGCCTACTACGAGCAGTACTTC CASSEGFGQAYYEQYF
TRBD1 NA TRBJ1-4 TRBV6-6 TGTGCCAGCAGTCCTACCGGGACAGGCTACGAGGCAACTAATGAAAAACTGTTTTTT CASSPTGTGYEATNEKLFF
NA NA TRBJ2-2 TRBV27 TGTGCCAGCAGTTTCAGGGCCGGGGAGCTGTTTTTT CASSFRAGELFF
TRBD2 few TRBJ2-5 TRBV6-1 TGTGCCAGCAGTGCCGGACTAGCGGGAGACGGAGAGACCCAGTACTTC CASSAGLAGDGETQYF
NA few TRBJ2-2 TRBV7-7 TGTGCTAGCAGCTTAAATTGGGGCCTGAACACCGGGGAGCTGTTTTTT CASSLNWGLNTGELFF
TRBD1 NA TRBJ2-7 TRBV29-1 TGCAGCGTTGAAGGGGTGTGGGGACAGGACCCTTACGAGCAGTACTTC CSVEGVWGQDPYEQYF
TRBD2 NA TRBJ2-7 TRBV9 TGTGCCAGCAGCGTAGTCGGGGGGGCAACCTACGAGCAGTACTTC CASSVVGGATYEQYF
NA NA TRBJ2-1 TRBV9 TGTGCCAGCAGCGTAGGTATAGACAATGAGCAGTTCTTC CASSVGIDNEQFF
NA NA TRBJ2-5 TRBV11-2 TGTGCCAGCAGCTTGCGTGGCGGGGGCCGTCTGGGGGAGACCCAGTACTTC CASSLRGGGRLGETQYF
NA NA TRBJ1-6 TRBV10-3 TGTGCCATCAGTGAGTTTGGGGAGGGTGATTCACCCCTCCACTTT CAISEFGEGDSPLHF
NA NA TRBJ2-7 TRBV11-2 TGTGCCAGCAGCCCAAGTCGGTACGAGCAGTACTTC CASSPSRYEQYF
NA once TRBJ1-3 TRBV2 TGTGCCAGCAGTGAAAGCCTTTTGGGCAGGGGCTCTGGAAACACCATATATTTT CASSESLLGRGSGNTIYF
TRBD2 NA TRBJ2-7 TRBV9 TGTGCCAGCAGCGTAGGTCCCAGCGGGAGTCCGTACGAGCAGTACTTC CASSVGPSGSPYEQYF
NA NA TRBJ2-1 TRBV28 TGTGCCAGCAGTTTACAGCGCCTCTCCTACAATGAGCAGTTCTTC CASSLQRLSYNEQFF
NA NA TRBJ2-1 TRBV3-1/TRBV3-2 TGTGCCAGCAGCCAAGAGGCGGGGAATTCCTACAATGAGCAGTTCTTC CASSQEAGNSYNEQFF
NA NA TRBJ2-2 TRBV30 TGTGCCTGGAGTCCCTACGGGCGGGACACCGGGGAGCTGTTTTTT CAWSPYGRDTGELFF